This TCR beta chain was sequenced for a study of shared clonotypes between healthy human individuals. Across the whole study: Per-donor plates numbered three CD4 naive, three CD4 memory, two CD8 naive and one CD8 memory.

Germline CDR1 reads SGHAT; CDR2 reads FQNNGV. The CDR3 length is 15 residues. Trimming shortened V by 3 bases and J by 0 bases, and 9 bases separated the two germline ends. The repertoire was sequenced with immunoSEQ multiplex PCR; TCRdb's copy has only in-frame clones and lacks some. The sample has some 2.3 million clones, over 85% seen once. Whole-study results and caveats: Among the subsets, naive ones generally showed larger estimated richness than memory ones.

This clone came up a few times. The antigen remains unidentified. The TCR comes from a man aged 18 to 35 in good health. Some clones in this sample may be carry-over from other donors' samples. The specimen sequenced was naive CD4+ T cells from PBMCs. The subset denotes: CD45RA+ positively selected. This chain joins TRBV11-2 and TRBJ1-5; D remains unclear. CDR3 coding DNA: TGTGCCAGCAGCTTCGACGGGTATAGCAATCAGCCCCAGCATTTT. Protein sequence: CASSFDGYSNQPQHF.